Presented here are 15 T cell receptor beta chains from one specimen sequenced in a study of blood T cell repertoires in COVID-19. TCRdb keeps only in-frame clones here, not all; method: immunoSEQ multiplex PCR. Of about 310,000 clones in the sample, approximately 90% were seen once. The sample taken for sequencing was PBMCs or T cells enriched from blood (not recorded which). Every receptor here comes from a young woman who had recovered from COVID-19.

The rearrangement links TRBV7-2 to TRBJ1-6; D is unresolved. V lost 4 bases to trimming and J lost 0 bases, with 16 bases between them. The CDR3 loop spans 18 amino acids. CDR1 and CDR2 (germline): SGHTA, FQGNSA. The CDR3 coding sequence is TGTGCCAGCAGCTCTTACCCGACAACGAGCTCCTATAATTCACCCCTCCACTTT. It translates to CASSSYPTTSSYNSPLHF.

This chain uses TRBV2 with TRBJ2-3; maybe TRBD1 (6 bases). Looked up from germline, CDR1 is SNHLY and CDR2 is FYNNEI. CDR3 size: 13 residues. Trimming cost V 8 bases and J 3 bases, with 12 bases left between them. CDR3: CASATGWTDTQYF. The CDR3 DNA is TGTGCCAGCGCGACAGGCTGGACAGATACGCAGTATTTT.

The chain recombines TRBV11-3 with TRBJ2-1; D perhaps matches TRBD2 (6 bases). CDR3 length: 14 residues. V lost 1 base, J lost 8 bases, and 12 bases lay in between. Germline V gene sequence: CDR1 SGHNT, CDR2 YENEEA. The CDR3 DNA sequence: TGTGCCAGCAGCTTAGCGGGAGTGGACGATGAGCAGTTCTTC. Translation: CASSLAGVDDEQFF.

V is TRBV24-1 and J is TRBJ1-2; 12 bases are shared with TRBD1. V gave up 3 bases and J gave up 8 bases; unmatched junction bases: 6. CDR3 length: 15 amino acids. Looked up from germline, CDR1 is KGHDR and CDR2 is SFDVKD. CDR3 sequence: CATSDPGQGARGYTF. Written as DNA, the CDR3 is TGTGCCACCAGTGATCCGGGACAGGGGGCGCGGGGCTACACCTTC.

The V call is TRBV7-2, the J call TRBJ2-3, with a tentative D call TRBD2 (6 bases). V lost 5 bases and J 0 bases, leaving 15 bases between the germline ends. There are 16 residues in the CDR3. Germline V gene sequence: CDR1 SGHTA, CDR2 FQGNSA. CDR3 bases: TGTGCCAGCAGCAAACTGGGGGGACTTAGCACAGATACGCAGTATTTT. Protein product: CASSKLGGLSTDTQYF.

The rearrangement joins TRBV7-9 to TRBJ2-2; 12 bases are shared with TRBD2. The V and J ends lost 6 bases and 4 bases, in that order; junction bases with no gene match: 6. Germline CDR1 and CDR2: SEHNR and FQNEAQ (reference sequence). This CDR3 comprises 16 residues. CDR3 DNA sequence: TGTGCCAGCAGACGAACTAGCGGGAGGATCACCGGGGAGCTGTTTTTT. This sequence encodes CASRRTSGRITGELFF.

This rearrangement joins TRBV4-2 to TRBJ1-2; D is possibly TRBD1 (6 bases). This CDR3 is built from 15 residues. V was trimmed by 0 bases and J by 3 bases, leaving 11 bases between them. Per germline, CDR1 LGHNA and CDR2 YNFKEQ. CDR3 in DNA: TGTGCCAGCAGCCAAGATGGGGGGGGCGACTATGGCTACACCTTC. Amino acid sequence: CASSQDGGGDYGYTF.

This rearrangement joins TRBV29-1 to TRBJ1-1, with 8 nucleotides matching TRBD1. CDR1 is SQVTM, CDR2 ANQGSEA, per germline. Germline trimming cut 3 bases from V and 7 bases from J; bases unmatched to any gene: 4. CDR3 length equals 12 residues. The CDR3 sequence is CSVDRGQVEAFF. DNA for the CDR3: TGCAGCGTTGACAGGGGGCAGGTTGAAGCTTTCTTT.

The CDR3 DNA reads as TGTGCCATCAGTGAGTCCGAAAATAAGCGGGCGAACACCGGGGAGCTGTTTTTT. Translation gives CAISESENKRANTGELFF. V is TRBV10-3 and J is TRBJ2-2, with a possible D match to TRBD2 (6 bases). Germline V gene data show CDR1 as ENHRY and CDR2 as SYGVKD. Trimming took off 0 bases at V and 0 bases at J, with 14 bases between the two ends. This CDR3 region has 18 residues.

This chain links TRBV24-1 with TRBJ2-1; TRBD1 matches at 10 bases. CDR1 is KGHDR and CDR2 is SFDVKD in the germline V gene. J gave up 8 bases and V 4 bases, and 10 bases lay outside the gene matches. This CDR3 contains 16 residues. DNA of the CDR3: TGTGCCACCAGTGAACAAGGACAGGGGGTAGGGGATGAGCAGTTCTTC. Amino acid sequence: CATSEQGQGVGDEQFF.

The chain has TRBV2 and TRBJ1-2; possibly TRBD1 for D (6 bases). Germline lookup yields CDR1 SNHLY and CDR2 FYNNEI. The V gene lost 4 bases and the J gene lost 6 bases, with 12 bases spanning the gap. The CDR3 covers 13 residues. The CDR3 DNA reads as TGTGCCAGCAGTGCACAGGGAACTAATGGCTACACCTTC. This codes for CASSAQGTNGYTF. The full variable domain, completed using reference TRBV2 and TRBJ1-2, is EPEVTQTPSHQVTQMGQEVILRCVPISNHLYFYWYRQILGQKVEFLVSFYNNEISEKSEIFDDQFSVERPDGSNFTLKIRSTKLEDSAMYFCASSAQGTNGYTFGSGTRLTVV.

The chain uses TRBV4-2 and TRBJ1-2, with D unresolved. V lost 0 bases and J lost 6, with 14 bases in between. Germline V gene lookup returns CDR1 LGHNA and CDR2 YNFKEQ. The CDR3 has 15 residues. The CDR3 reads CASSQDAVNPNGYTF. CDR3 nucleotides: TGTGCCAGCAGCCAAGACGCGGTAAACCCCAATGGCTACACCTTC.

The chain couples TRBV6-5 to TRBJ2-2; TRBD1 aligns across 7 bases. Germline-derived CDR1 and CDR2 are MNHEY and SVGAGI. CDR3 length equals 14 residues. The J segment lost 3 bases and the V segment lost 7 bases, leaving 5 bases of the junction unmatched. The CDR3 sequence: CASTRTGDTGELFF. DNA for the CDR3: TGTGCCAGCACCCGGACAGGCGACACCGGGGAGCTGTTTTTT.

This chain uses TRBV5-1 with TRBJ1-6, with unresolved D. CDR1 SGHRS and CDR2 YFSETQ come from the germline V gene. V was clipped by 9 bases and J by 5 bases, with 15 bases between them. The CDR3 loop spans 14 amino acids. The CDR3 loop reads CATRRQRDNSPLHF. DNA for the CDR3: TGCGCCACCAGGCGGCAGAGGGATAATTCACCCCTCCACTTT.

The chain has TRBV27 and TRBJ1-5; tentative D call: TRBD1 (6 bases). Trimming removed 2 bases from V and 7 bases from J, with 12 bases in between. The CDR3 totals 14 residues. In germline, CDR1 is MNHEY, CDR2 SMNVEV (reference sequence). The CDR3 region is CASSLVPGAQPQHF. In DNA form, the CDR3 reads TGTGCCAGCAGTTTAGTTCCAGGGGCCCAGCCCCAGCATTTT.